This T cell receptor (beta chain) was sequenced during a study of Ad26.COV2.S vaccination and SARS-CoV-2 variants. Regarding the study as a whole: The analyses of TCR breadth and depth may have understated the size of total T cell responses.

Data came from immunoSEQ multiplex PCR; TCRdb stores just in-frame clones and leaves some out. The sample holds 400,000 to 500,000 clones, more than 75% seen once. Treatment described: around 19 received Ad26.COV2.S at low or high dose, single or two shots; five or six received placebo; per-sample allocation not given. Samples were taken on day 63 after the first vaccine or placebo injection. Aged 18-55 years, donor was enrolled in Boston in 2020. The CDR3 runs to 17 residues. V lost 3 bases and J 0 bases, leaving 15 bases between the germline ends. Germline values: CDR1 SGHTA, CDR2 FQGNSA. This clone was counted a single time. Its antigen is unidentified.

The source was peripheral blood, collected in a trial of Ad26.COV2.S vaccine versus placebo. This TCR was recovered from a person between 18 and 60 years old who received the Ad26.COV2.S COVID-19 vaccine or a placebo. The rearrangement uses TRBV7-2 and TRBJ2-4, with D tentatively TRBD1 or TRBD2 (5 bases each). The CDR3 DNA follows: TGTGCCAGCAGCTTTCGCTCTGGGGACGTAGCCAAAAACATTCAGTACTTC. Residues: CASSFRSGDVAKNIQYF. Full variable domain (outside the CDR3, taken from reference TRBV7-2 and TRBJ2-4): GAGVSQSPSNKVTEKGKDVELRCDPISGHTALYWYRQSLGQGLEFLIYFQGNSAPDKSGLPSDRFSAERTGGSVSTLTIQRTQQEDSAVYLCASSFRSGDVAKNIQYFGAGTRLSVL.